This TCR beta chain is drawn from a study of T cells in localized non-small cell lung cancer. The study, taken as a whole, reports: There was an association of higher blood T cell density with longer overall survival.

Concerning this clone: No antigen is known for it. The DNA is left out, because the CDR3 cannot be placed on it with certainty; the CDR3 is given as TCRdb lists it.

Profiling relied on immunoSEQ multiplex PCR, and the TCRdb table lists in-frame clones only, not all of them. The sample consists of 35,000 to 45,000 clones, approximately 86% of them appearing once. The CDR3 spans 15 residues, counting both ends. Germline-derived CDR1 and CDR2 are WNHNN and SYGVQD (reference sequence). Sequencing used peripheral blood, obtained before any cancer treatment. The TCR was taken from a woman aged 18-50 years with stage III lung adenocarcinoma. The chain uses TRBV10-1 and TRBJ2-3. The CDR3 loop is CASSPGTMAQIRSIF.